This TCR beta chain was obtained from a study of response to subunit inactivated influenza vaccine. Using its own MiXCR run on the RT-PCR reads, TCRdb lists one record per CDR3 protein. The sample includes more than 400,000 distinct CDR3 sequences, roughly 7.6% of them seen just once. Per germline, CDR1 SNHLY and CDR2 FYNNEI. The CDR3 length is 16 residues. The J segment lost 5 bases and the V segment lost 5 bases, leaving 9 bases of the junction unmatched. A note on this clonotype: Its antigen is not known.

General study results and limits: Authors suggested seasonal influenza vaccinations each recruit few new T cells.

Here the sequenced sample was PBMCs from blood, taken around 2 years after vaccination. The origin of this receptor is a man in his fifties or sixties who received an inactivated influenza vaccine. The gene calls are TRBV2 and TRBJ1-1; 12 nucleotides line up with TRBD1. The CDR3 is CASSFHSGQGATEAFF. The CDR3 nucleotides are TGTGCCAGCAGTTTCCATTCGGGACAGGGGGCAACTGAAGCTTTCTTT.